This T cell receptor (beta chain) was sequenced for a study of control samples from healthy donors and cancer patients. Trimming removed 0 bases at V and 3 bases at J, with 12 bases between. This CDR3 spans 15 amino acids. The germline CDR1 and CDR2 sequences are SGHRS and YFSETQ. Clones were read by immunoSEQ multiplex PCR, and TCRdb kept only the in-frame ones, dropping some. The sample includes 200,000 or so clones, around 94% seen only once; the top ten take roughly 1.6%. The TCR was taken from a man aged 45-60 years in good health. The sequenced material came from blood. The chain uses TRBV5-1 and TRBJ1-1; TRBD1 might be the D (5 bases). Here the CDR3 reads CASSLGGGDYTEAFF. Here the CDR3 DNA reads TGCGCCAGCAGCTTGGGCGGGGGGGACTACACTGAAGCTTTCTTT. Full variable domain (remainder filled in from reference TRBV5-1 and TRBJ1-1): KAGVTQTPRYLIKTRGQQVTLSCSPISGHRSVSWYQQTPGQGLQFLFEYFSETQRNKGNFPGRFSGRQFSNSRSEMNVSTLELGDSALYLCASSLGGGDYTEAFFGQGTRLTVV.